The present T cell receptor beta chain was sequenced within a study of molecular identifiers for immune sequencing clone quantification. Study-level findings and limits: It was shown that clones above 20 RNA copies held over 98% of effector molecules, but under 1% in naive cells. Identical TCR molecules can share a barcode, and this sharing could underestimate highly expanded clone sizes.

Naive CD8 T cells, phenotype CD8+CD4-CCR7+CD45RA+, were sorted. TCRdb recomputed calls from the PCR reads with MiXCR, one row per CDR3 protein. The sample consists of a few hundred thousand distinct CDR3 sequences, over 20% of them appearing once. V lost 10 bases to trimming and J lost 2 bases; unmatched junction nucleotides: 9. Germline V gene sequence: CDR1 MDHEN, CDR2 SYDVKM. The CDR3 spans 14 residues. In this sample, this clonotype turned up many times. The antigen is unknown. The chain joins TRBV28 to TRBJ2-7, with 9 nucleotides matching TRBD1. This TCR was recovered from a human donor in good health. Some libraries in this study had Jurkat cell RNA spiked in. The sequencing sample was made of naive CD8+ T cells from blood, with Jurkat cell RNA spiked in. As to subset: FACS-sorted CD8+CD4-CCR7+CD45RA+ naive T cells. Here the CDR3 DNA reads TGTGCCACCTCCTTGGGACAGGGCCCCTACGAGCAGTACTTC. It codes for CATSLGQGPYEQYF.